This T cell receptor beta chain came from a study of cytomegalovirus exposure and HLA in healthy donors. Comments on this clone: As yet, its antigen is unknown.

13 Jbeta primers and 60 Vbeta primers were used for the PCR. Measured with immunoSEQ multiplex PCR; TCRdb has only the in-frame clones, and not every one. The sample records some 120,000 clones, 65% to 75% being singletons. Overall study findings and caveats: In a later analysis, at a false discovery rate of 0.05, 15,000 to 20,000 TCR beta sequences matched HLA alleles. Being productive about 90% or about 30% of the time was typical of most TCR beta V segments in an earlier analysis.

The CDR3 sequence is 19 residues long. Trimming cost V 4 bases and J 2 bases; bases outside gene matches: 16. Germline V lookup: CDR1 LGHNA, CDR2 YNFKEQ. The rearrangement uses TRBV4-2 and TRBJ2-7; TRBD2 matches at 11 bases. The sequence was obtained from a man in his forties in good health and CMV-seropositive. The source material was PBMCs. In DNA, the CDR3 is TGTGCCAGCAGCCCATTCGGGTTAGCGGGAGGGCCGGATCCCTACGAGCAGTACTTC. Residues: CASSPFGLAGGPDPYEQYF.